Described below is a single T cell receptor beta chain sequence and its context. This record comes from a study of blood T cells in healthy people across ages. This CDR3 is built from 13 residues. V was cut by 6 bases and J by 9 bases, with 15 bases left in between. A J-beta primer mix and a sample-barcoded 5' primer were used in a second PCR of about 7 to 12 cycles. TCRdb redid the calling of the 5' RACE reads with MiXCR, one entry per CDR3 protein. The data hold about 680,000 distinct CDR3 sequences, with 45% to 50% observed a single time. Every donor contributed ten milliliters of peripheral blood by blood draw.

The sequence derives from a woman between 55 and 75 years old in good health. The rearrangement joins TRBV12-3 or TRBV12-4 to TRBJ2-1; D unresolved. Material for sequencing was blood. The CDR3 here is CASSLLLVGEQFF. In DNA, the CDR3 is TGTGCCAGCAGCTTACTGCTGGTCGGTGAGCAGTTCTTC.